The clone carrying this T cell receptor (beta chain) appeared a few times. Antigen: not known. The CDR3 consists of 12 residues. With 2 bases removed from V and 6 bases from J, the gap between germline ends came to 6 bases. CDR1 MNHNS and CDR2 SASEGT come from the germline V gene. This sample was included in a study of T cell repertoires in cytomegalovirus infection. The overall study: Carrying CMV and the relevant HLA type showed in public TCR beta signatures.

TCRdb re-called the reads through MiXCR, storing one row per CDR3 protein. The top ten clones hold 20% to 30% of a sample with more than 500,000 distinct CDR3 sequences, more than 15% of them seen once. Points from the study as a whole: The ex vivo response was dominated by HLA-C-restricted CMV-specific TCR beta clonotypes. Using cumulative public TCR beta family frequency, the authors identified those who carried CMV together with the relevant HLA.

The specimen sequenced was CD8+ T cells from PBMCs. This TCR was recovered from a human donor in good health (CMV status not recorded). Some clones in this sample may be carry-over from other donors' samples. The chain recombines TRBV6-1 with TRBJ2-3; no firm D call. This CDR3 is CASSEYADTQYF. In DNA, the CDR3 is TGTGCCAGCAGTGAATACGCGGATACGCAGTATTTT.